Listed here are 29 T cell receptor beta chains from one sample, sequenced in a study of blood T cells in healthy people across ages. The authors ran a second PCR of roughly 6 to 12 cycles using a sample-barcoded 5' primer and a J-beta primer mix. TCRdb analysed the 5' RACE reads with MiXCR anew, one entry per CDR3 protein. The data hold 1.5 million to 2 million distinct CDR3 sequences, with around 48% observed a single time. The material sequenced was blood. These receptors all come from a woman aged 40 to 55 in good health.

The chain uses TRBV20-1 and TRBJ2-5; 8 positions agree with TRBD2. Trimming removed 6 bases from V and 13 bases from J; junction bases left unmatched: 16. CDR1 DFQATT and CDR2 SNEGSKA come from the germline V gene (reference sequence). The CDR3 has 13 amino acids. CDR3 coding DNA: TGCAGTGCCATCACCCATACTAGCGGTCCCCCGTACTTC. Residues: CSAITHTSGPPYF.

The rearrangement joins TRBV15 to TRBJ2-5; the D is unclear. This CDR3 is 12 amino acids long. Germline loops: CDR1 LNHNV, CDR2 YYDKDF (reference sequence). V gave up 11 bases and J gave up 0 bases, with 10 bases separating them. The DNA for the CDR3 is TGTGCCTCTTTAGACAACCAAGAGACCCAGTACTTC. Amino acids: CASLDNQETQYF.

The chain uses TRBV20-1 and TRBJ2-7; D might be TRBD1 (5 bases). The germline V gene encodes CDR1 DFQATT and CDR2 SNEGSKA (reference sequence). The CDR3 runs 13 residues. V shed 6 bases and J shed 0 bases, with 12 bases lying between them. The CDR3 is CSAYPTDSYEQYF. DNA of the CDR3: TGCAGTGCATACCCGACAGACTCCTACGAGCAGTACTTC.

This clonotype turned up a few times. This sequence joins TRBV7-2 and TRBJ1-2, with a tentative D call TRBD1 (5 bases). Germline CDR1 is SGHTA and CDR2 is FQGNSA. The CDR3 sequence is 12 residues long. Trimming removed 1 base from V and 10 bases from J, with 10 bases in between. This CDR3 reads CASSLGGSDYTF. In DNA, the CDR3 is TGTGCCAGCAGCTTAGGGGGGAGCGACTACACCTTC.

This clonotype has only one observation. This sequence joins TRBV9 and TRBJ2-1, with D possibly matching TRBD1 (6 bases). This CDR3 contains 15 residues. Trimming left V 3 bases short and J 7 bases short, with 17 bases between. CDR1 and CDR2 (germline): SGDLS, YYNGEE. The CDR3 coding sequence is TGTGCCAGCAGCGCCCAGGGGCAGTCTTCGAATGAGCAGTTCTTC. Translating it yields CASSAQGQSSNEQFF.

The genes are TRBV28 and TRBJ2-5, with TRBD2 identical over 9 bases. V was pared by 8 bases and J by 3 bases, with 10 bases of the junction left unmatched. This CDR3 has 15 residues. Per the germline V gene, CDR1 is MDHEN and CDR2 is SYDVKM. Here the CDR3 reads CASVEGSGGEETQYF. In nucleotides, the CDR3 is TGTGCCAGCGTCGAAGGTAGCGGGGGAGAAGAGACCCAGTACTTC.

The chain is built from TRBV12-3 or TRBV12-4 and TRBJ1-1; no reliable D call. The CDR3 consists of 14 residues. The V and J ends lost 4 bases and 3 bases respectively, with 12 bases between them. CDR3 DNA: TGTGCCAGCAGTTCCTCGGCGTTTGACACTGAAGCTTTCTTT. This gives the protein CASSSSAFDTEAFF.

The chain uses TRBV28 and TRBJ2-5; 7 positions agree with TRBD1. V was clipped by 1 base and J by 3 bases; unmatched bases: 8. CDR1 is MDHEN, CDR2 SYDVKM, per germline. The CDR3 totals 16 residues. The CDR3 region has the DNA TGTGCCAGCAGTTTATTGACAGGGTCGGCGGAAGAGACCCAGTACTTC. It codes for CASSLLTGSAEETQYF.

The genes are TRBV12-3 or TRBV12-4 and TRBJ1-2; possibly TRBD1 for D (6 bases). This CDR3 has 14 residues. The V and J ends lost 5 bases and 5 bases respectively, with 15 bases between them. CDR3 amino acids: CASSRTGTEYGYTF. CDR3 coding DNA: TGTGCCAGCAGTAGAACAGGGACGGAATATGGCTACACCTTC.

The chain carries TRBV7-2 and TRBJ2-7, with D unclear. Trimming left V 2 bases short and J 8 bases short, with 10 bases between. The CDR3 length is 12 residues. Germline V gene sequence: CDR1 SGHTA, CDR2 FQGNSA. The CDR3 sequence is CASSLNTEKQYF. For the CDR3, the DNA is TGTGCCAGCAGCTTAAATACAGAGAAGCAGTACTTC. The entire variable domain, with the rest obtained from reference TRBV7-2 and TRBJ2-7, is as follows: GAGVSQSPSNKVTEKGKDVELRCDPISGHTALYWYRQSLGQGLEFLIYFQGNSAPDKSGLPSDRFSAERTGGSVSTLTIQRTQQEDSAVYLCASSLNTEKQYFGPGTRLTVT.

This clonotype has just a few counts. The genes are TRBV7-9 and TRBJ2-4, with D uncertain. Trimming cost V 4 bases and J 0 bases, with 7 bases left between them. From germline, CDR1 is SEHNR and CDR2 FQNEAQ (reference sequence). The CDR3 is 14 residues long. The CDR3: CASSYTVAKNIQYF. The CDR3 coding sequence is TGTGCCAGCAGCTACACAGTAGCCAAAAACATTCAGTACTTC. Together with reference TRBV7-9 and TRBJ2-4, the CDR3 gives the full variable domain: DTGVSQNPRHKITKRGQNVTFRCDPISEHNRLYWYRQTLGQGPEFLTYFQNEAQLEKSRLLSDRFSAERPKGSFSTLEIQRTEQGDSAMYLCASSYTVAKNIQYFGAGTRLSVL.

V and J are TRBV5-6 and TRBJ2-5, with D perhaps matching TRBD1 (6 bases). CDR3 length equals 15 residues. Germline CDR1 reads SGHDT; CDR2 reads YYEEEE. The V and J ends lost 4 bases and 2 bases respectively, with 15 bases between them. CDR3 sequence: CASSKGTRSQETQYF. In nucleotides, the CDR3 is TGTGCCAGCAGCAAGGGGACACGGTCTCAAGAGACCCAGTACTTC.

The genes are TRBV12-3 or TRBV12-4 and TRBJ1-2; 12 bases agree with TRBD1. CDR3 length: 16 residues. V shed 2 bases and J 7 bases; nucleotides not matched to a gene: 8. This CDR3 is CASSLLSGTGGGGYTF. CDR3 in DNA: TGTGCCAGCAGTTTATTATCAGGGACAGGGGGCGGTGGCTACACCTTC.

This clonotype was detected only a few times. The chain uses TRBV7-2 and TRBJ2-1, with 8 bases fitting TRBD2. The CDR3 contains 16 residues. The germline gives CDR1 SGHTA, CDR2 FQGNSA. Losses at the gene ends were 0 bases for V and 2 bases for J; bases not matched to a gene: 3. CDR3 loop: CASSLAGTSPYNEQFF. CDR3 bases: TGTGCCAGCAGCTTAGCGGGGACTAGTCCCTACAATGAGCAGTTCTTC.

The V call is TRBV7-3, the J call TRBJ2-1; maybe TRBD2 (6 bases). Germline-derived CDR1 and CDR2 are SGHTA and FQGTGA. This CDR3 spans 15 amino acids. V lost 5 bases, J lost 3 bases, and 14 bases lay in between. The CDR3 DNA follows: TGTGCCAGCAGCCCCTGGGGGGAACTCTACAATGAGCAGTTCTTC. Encoded protein: CASSPWGELYNEQFF. Full variable domain (remainder filled in from reference TRBV7-3 and TRBJ2-1): GAGVSQTPSNKVTEKGKYVELRCDPISGHTALYWYRQSLGQGPEFLIYFQGTGAADDSGLPNDRFFAVRPEGSVSTLKIQRTERGDSAVYLCASSPWGELYNEQFFGPGTRLTVL.

This clonotype was detected only once. The chain joins TRBV7-9 to TRBJ1-3; a possible D gene is TRBD1 (6 bases). CDR1 is SEHNR and CDR2 is FQNEAQ in the germline V gene (reference sequence). The V gene lost 5 bases and the J gene lost 0 bases, with 8 bases spanning the gap. The CDR3 contains 14 residues. CDR3: CASSEDSSGNTIYF. CDR3 nucleotide sequence: TGTGCCAGCAGCGAGGACAGCTCTGGAAACACCATATATTTT.

The V gene is TRBV28, the J gene TRBJ2-1, with D unresolved. Germline values: CDR1 MDHEN, CDR2 SYDVKM. CDR3 size: 15 residues. V lost 2 bases, J lost 2 bases, and 10 bases lay in between. The CDR3 here is CASSLRIPPYNEQFF. The CDR3, as DNA: TGTGCCAGCAGTTTAAGGATACCGCCCTACAATGAGCAGTTCTTC.

The CDR3 is CASSGHSGGTDTQYF. CDR3 coding DNA: TGTGCCAGCAGTGGTCATAGCGGCGGCACAGATACGCAGTATTTT. The rearrangement joins TRBV2 to TRBJ2-3; maybe TRBD2 (6 bases). The CDR3 sequence is 15 residues long. V was pared by 4 bases and J by 1 base, with 12 bases between. The germline gives CDR1 SNHLY, CDR2 FYNNEI. Complete variable domain (other parts from reference TRBV2 and TRBJ2-3): EPEVTQTPSHQVTQMGQEVILRCVPISNHLYFYWYRQILGQKVEFLVSFYNNEISEKSEIFDDQFSVERPDGSNFTLKIRSTKLEDSAMYFCASSGHSGGTDTQYFGPGTRLTVL.

The chain has TRBV13 and TRBJ2-3, with 14 bases fitting TRBD2. Germline trimming cut 6 bases from V and 0 bases from J; bases unmatched to any gene: 11. The CDR3 contains 19 residues. Germline assignment: CDR1 PRHDT and CDR2 FYEKMQ (reference sequence). The CDR3 sequence is CASSIVFGTSGGSTDTQYF. CDR3 nucleotide sequence: TGTGCCAGCAGTATAGTTTTCGGGACTAGCGGGGGCAGCACAGATACGCAGTATTTT.

This chain uses TRBV5-5 with TRBJ1-2; 8 nucleotides match TRBD1. The germline gives CDR1 SGHKS, CDR2 YYEKEE (reference sequence). CDR3 size: 14 residues. The V gene end was trimmed by 3 bases and the J gene end by 1 base; junction bases not matched to a gene: 2. Written as DNA, the CDR3 is TGTGCCAGCAGCTGGACAGGGAGTAACTATGGCTACACCTTC. Its protein is CASSWTGSNYGYTF.

The gene calls are TRBV7-2 and TRBJ1-1, with TRBD1 matching 9 bases. Trimming took 3 bases from V and 6 from J; bases not matched to a gene: 5. The CDR3 sequence is 14 residues long. Germline V gene data show CDR1 as SGHTA and CDR2 as FQGNSA. CDR3 amino acids: CASSLLRDRAEAFF. DNA of the CDR3: TGTGCCAGCAGCTTGCTCCGGGACAGGGCTGAAGCTTTCTTT.

A few counts support this clonotype. The chain joins TRBV20-1 to TRBJ2-4, with unresolved D. V lost 6 bases and J lost 0, with 18 bases in between. Germline assignment: CDR1 DFQATT and CDR2 SNEGSKA (reference sequence). The CDR3 length is 16 residues. CDR3 in amino acids: CSAVTGVTLAKNIQYF. The CDR3 nucleotides are TGCAGTGCCGTAACTGGAGTAACCCTAGCCAAAAACATTCAGTACTTC.

The chain employs TRBV11-2 and TRBJ2-1, with 7 bases that match TRBD1. The J call may be in error: the DNA end matches TRBJ2-7 better. The CDR3 sequence is 22 residues long. The V gene's germline CDR1 is SGHAT and CDR2 FQNNGV. In nucleotides, the CDR3 is TGTGCCAGCAGCTTAGGAACCGGGGTGACAGGGATTCCCTCTAGCTCCTACAATGAGCAGTACTTC. It translates to CASSLGTGVTGIPSSSYNEQYF.

CDR3 region: CASILDSYEQYF. Here the CDR3 DNA reads TGTGCCAGCATATTGGACTCCTACGAGCAGTACTTC. The chain combines TRBV6-1 with TRBJ2-7; D is ambiguous. Germline V CDR1 and CDR2: MNHNS, SASEGT. Trimming shortened V by 7 bases and J by 0 bases, and 7 bases separated the two germline ends. There are 12 residues in the CDR3.

The chain is built from TRBV28 and TRBJ1-2; 7 nucleotides match TRBD1. Germline CDR1 reads MDHEN; CDR2 reads SYDVKM. This CDR3 has 14 residues. J gave up 5 bases and V 8 bases, and 11 bases lay outside the gene matches. This CDR3 is CASEPPGQRYGYTF. The CDR3 nucleotides read TGTGCCAGCGAGCCTCCGGGACAGAGATATGGCTACACCTTC.

The chain joins TRBV4-2 to TRBJ2-7, with 8 bases lining up with TRBD1. The V gene's germline CDR1 is LGHNA and CDR2 YNFKEQ. V lost 4 bases, J lost 3 bases, and 11 bases stayed unmatched. CDR3 length: 16 residues. This CDR3 is CASSRGHRGYFYEQYF. The CDR3 DNA is TGTGCCAGCAGCCGGGGCCACAGGGGGTATTTCTACGAGCAGTACTTC.

The chain has TRBV5-1 and TRBJ2-1; the match to TRBD2 covers 8 bases. The J call is in doubt because the DNA end fits TRBJ2-7 better. This CDR3 comprises 15 residues. Per germline, CDR1 SGHRS and CDR2 YFSETQ. The CDR3 sequence is CASSLVAGNNNEQYF. In DNA, the CDR3 is TGCGCCAGCAGCTTGGTAGCGGGGAACAACAATGAGCAGTACTTC.

The chain employs TRBV25-1 and TRBJ2-3, with 8 bases matching TRBD1. The CDR3 extends over 16 amino acids. Germline-derived CDR1 and CDR2 are MGHDK and SYGVNS. Trimming cost V 1 base and J 2 bases; bases outside gene matches: 5. The CDR3 nucleotides read TGTGCCAGCAGTGAATTAGGACAGGGAAACACAGATACGCAGTATTTT. As protein: CASSELGQGNTDTQYF.

This chain links TRBV6-5 with TRBJ2-5; maybe TRBD1 (6 bases). The CDR3 totals 14 residues. Germline V gives CDR1 MNHEY, CDR2 SVGAGI. V was cut by 11 bases and J by 2 bases, with 18 bases left in between. The CDR3 here is CACRGQNKQETQYF. The CDR3 region has the DNA TGTGCCTGCCGAGGACAGAATAAACAAGAGACCCAGTACTTC.